Each of the 4 T cell receptor beta chains below was sequenced from the same sample in a study of cytomegalovirus exposure and HLA in healthy donors. The study ran its PCR with 60 Vbeta and 13 Jbeta primers. Here immunoSEQ multiplex PCR was the method, and the copy in TCRdb shows in-frame clones only, minus some. In the table there are tens of thousands of clones, approximately 68% of which are singletons. Specimen: PBMCs. The receptor source for this set is a young man in good health and CMV-seronegative.

J is TRBJ2-1 and V is TRBV4-2, with TRBD2 matching over 7 bases. CDR3 length: 17 residues. Germline CDR1 reads LGHNA; CDR2 reads YNFKEQ. V was clipped by 2 bases and J by 0 bases; unmatched bases: 7. The CDR3 DNA reads as TGTGCCAGCAGCCAAAATAAAGCGGGGAGCTCCTACAATGAGCAGTTCTTC. This translates into CASSQNKAGSSYNEQFF.

This clone was seen a handful of times. The gene calls are TRBV10-1 and TRBJ2-4; D is perhaps TRBD2 (6 bases). This CDR3 contains 14 residues. The V and J ends lost 0 bases and 7 bases respectively, with 10 bases between them. Germline CDR1 reads WNHNN; CDR2 reads SYGVQD (reference sequence). CDR3 sequence reads: CASSESRTTNIQYF. CDR3 bases: TGCGCCAGCAGTGAGTCGAGGACTACCAACATTCAGTACTTC.

The chain carries TRBV7-9 and TRBJ2-4, with TRBD1 matching over 8 bases. Germline V gene data show CDR1 as SEHNR and CDR2 as FQNEAQ (reference sequence). There are 13 residues in the CDR3. After removal of 8 bases from V and 8 bases from J, the junction contained 8 bases not matched to a gene. The CDR3 DNA reads TGTGCCAGCTGCCCCAGGGGGCGCGACATTCAGTACTTC. It is translated as CASCPRGRDIQYF.

This clone was seen a few times. V is TRBV10-3 and J is TRBJ2-7; TRBD2 agrees at 7 bases. V shed 0 bases and J 12 bases; nucleotides not matched to a gene: 5. Germline CDR1 is ENHRY and CDR2 is SYGVKD. The CDR3 is made up of 12 amino acids. The CDR3 is CAISESGGKLYF. The CDR3 nucleotides are TGTGCCATCAGTGAGTCGGGAGGGAAACTGTACTTC.